Below, 11 T cell receptor beta chains from the same sample are listed, as sequenced in a study of CXCR3-negative and CXCR3-positive naive CD8 T cells. UMI-labeled TRB cDNA libraries were prepared by 5' RACE. Using the 5' RACE reads, TCRdb records one entry per CDR3 protein without DNA. This sample's clone table lists 50,000 to 65,000 distinct CDR3 sequences. Material: naive CXCR3- CD8+ T cells from blood. Described subset: CD45RO-CCR7+CD27+CD95- naive CD8+ T cells lacking CXCR3 (TNR3-). The receptors shown here come from a human donor in good health. Some clones in this sample may be carry-over from other donors' samples.

The V gene is TRBV19, the J gene TRBJ1-5. Germline assignment: CDR1 LNHDA and CDR2 SQIVND (reference sequence). CDR3 length: 13 residues. The chain's CDR3 is CASSILTNQPQHF.

This chain joins TRBV5-8 and TRBJ1-1. The germline V gene has CDR1 SGHTS and CDR2 YDEGEE. The CDR3 runs 11 residues. The CDR3 sequence: CARKGIPEAFF.

The rearrangement links TRBV5-4 to TRBJ2-7; the D call of TRBD2 rests on TCRdb alone, since no DNA is present to check it. This CDR3 spans 23 amino acids. Per germline, CDR1 SGHNT and CDR2 YYREEE (reference sequence). The CDR3 spells CASSSIVGPGSGKGTSVFYEQYF.

The rearrangement links TRBV25-1 to TRBJ2-1; lacking DNA, the TRBD2 call made by TCRdb goes unchecked. Per the germline V gene, CDR1 is MGHDK and CDR2 is SYGVNS. The CDR3 is 22 residues long. The CDR3 is CASSEDPPQRTSGRATFDEQFF.

The V call is TRBV3-1, the J call TRBJ2-3; TCRdb's D call of TRBD1 is untestable without DNA. CDR1 is LGHDT and CDR2 is YNNKEL in the germline V gene (reference sequence). This CDR3 is 16 amino acids long. The CDR3 reads CASSRAGTDGTDTQYF.

The gene calls are TRBV6-1 and TRBJ1-1. The CDR3 is made up of 14 amino acids. CDR1 and CDR2 (germline): MNHNS, SASEGT. The CDR3 region is CASSVGMELTEAFF.

The chain couples TRBV7-9 to TRBJ1-1; TCRdb calls TRBD1, which cannot be checked without DNA. The CDR3 contains 14 residues. Germline V lookup: CDR1 SEHNR, CDR2 FQNEAQ (reference sequence). The CDR3: CASSQREPNTEAFF.

The gene calls are TRBV12-5 and TRBJ1-1. The length of the CDR3 is 14 residues. Germline V gene sequence: CDR1 LGHNT, CDR2 FRNRAP. CDR3 amino acids: CASGPDSWDFYLIF.

The V call is TRBV7-6, the J call TRBJ2-1; the TCRdb call, TRBD2, lacks DNA for checking. The CDR3 totals 15 residues. Per germline, CDR1 SGHVS and CDR2 FNYEAQ. CDR3 region: CASSSPGLTYNEQFF.

The chain recombines TRBV7-8 with TRBJ2-1; the TCRdb call, TRBD1, lacks DNA for checking. CDR3 length equals 16 residues. The germline V gene encodes CDR1 SGHVS and CDR2 FQNEAQ. CDR3: CASSLIGGGAYNEQFF.

This chain links TRBV4-3 with TRBJ2-5; TCRdb selects TRBD1, and the lack of DNA leaves this call unchecked. This CDR3 has 15 residues. Germline V CDR1 and CDR2: LGHNA, YSLEER. CDR3: CASSQDPTGEETQYF.